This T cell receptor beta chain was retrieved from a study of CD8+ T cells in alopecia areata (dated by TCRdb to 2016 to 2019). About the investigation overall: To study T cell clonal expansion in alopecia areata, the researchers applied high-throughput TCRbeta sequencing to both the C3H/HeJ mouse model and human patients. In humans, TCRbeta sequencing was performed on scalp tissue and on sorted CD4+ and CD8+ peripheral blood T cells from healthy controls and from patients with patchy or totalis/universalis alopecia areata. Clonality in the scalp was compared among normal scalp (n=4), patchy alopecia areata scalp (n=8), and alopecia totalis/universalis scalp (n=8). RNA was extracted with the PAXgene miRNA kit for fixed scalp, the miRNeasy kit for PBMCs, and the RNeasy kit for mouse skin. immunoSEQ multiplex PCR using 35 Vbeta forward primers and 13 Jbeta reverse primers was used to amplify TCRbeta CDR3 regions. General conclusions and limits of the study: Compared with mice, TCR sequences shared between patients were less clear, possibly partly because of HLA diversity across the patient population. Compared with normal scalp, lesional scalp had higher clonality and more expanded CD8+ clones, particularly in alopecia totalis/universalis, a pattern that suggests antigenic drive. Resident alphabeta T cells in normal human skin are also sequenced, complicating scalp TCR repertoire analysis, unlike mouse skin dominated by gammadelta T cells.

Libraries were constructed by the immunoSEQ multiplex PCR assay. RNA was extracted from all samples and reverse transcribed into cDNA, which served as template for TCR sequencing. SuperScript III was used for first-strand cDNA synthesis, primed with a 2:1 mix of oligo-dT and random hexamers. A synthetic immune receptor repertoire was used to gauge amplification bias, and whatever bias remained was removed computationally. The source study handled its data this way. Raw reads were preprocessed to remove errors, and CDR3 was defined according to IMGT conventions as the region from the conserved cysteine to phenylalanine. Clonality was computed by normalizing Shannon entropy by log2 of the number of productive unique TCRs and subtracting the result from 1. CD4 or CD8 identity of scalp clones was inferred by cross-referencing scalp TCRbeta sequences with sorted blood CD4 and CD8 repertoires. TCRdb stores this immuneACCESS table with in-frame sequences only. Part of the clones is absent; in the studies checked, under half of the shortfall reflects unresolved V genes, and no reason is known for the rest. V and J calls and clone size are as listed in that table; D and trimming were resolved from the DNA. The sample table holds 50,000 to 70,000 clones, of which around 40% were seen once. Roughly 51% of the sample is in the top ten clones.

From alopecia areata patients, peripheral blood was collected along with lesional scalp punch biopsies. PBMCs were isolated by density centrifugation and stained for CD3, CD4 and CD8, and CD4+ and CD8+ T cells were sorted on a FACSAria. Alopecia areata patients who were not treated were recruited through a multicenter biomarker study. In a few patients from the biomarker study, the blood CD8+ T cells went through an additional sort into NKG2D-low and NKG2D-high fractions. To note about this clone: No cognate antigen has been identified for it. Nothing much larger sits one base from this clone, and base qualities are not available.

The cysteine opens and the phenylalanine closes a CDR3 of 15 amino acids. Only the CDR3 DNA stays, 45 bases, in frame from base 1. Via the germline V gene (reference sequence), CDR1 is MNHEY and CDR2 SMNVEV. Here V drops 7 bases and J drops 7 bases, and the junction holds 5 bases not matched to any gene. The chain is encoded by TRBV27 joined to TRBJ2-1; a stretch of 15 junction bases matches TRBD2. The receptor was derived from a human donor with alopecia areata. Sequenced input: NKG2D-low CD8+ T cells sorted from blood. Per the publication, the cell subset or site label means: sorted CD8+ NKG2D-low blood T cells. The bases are TGTGCCAGCACCGACGGGACTAGCGGGAGGAATGAGCAGTTCTTC. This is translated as CASTDGTSGRNEQFF.